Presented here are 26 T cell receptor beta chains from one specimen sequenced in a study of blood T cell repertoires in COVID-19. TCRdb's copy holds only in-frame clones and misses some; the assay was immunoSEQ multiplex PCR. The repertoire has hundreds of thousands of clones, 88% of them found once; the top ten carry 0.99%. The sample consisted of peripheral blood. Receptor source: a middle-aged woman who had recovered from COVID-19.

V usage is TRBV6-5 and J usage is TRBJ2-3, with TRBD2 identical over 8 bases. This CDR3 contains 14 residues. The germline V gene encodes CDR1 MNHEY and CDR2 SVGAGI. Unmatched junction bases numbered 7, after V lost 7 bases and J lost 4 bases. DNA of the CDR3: TGTGCCAGCAAAGCGGGAGTGAACGCAGATACGCAGTATTTT. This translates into CASKAGVNADTQYF.

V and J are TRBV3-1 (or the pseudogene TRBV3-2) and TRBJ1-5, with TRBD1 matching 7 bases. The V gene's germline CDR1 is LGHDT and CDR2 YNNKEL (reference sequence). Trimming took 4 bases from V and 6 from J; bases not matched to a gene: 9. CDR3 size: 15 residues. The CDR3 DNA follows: TGTGCCAGCAGCCCAAAGACAGGGTCGGGTCAGCCCCAGCATTTT. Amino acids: CASSPKTGSGQPQHF.

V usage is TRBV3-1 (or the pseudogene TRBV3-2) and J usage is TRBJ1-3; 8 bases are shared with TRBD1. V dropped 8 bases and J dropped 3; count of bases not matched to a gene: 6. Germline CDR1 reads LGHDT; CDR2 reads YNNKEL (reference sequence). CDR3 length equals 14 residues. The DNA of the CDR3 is TGTGCCAGCGAGGGCGACAGGGGTGGAAACACCATATATTTT. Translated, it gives CASEGDRGGNTIYF.

The CDR3 loop is CASSARGLAGGPTDTQYF. The DNA of the CDR3 is TGCGCCAGCAGCGCTCGGGGGTTAGCGGGAGGGCCCACAGATACGCAGTATTTT. V is TRBV4-3 and J is TRBJ2-3, with 11 positions matching TRBD2. V was pared by 5 bases and J by 2 bases, with 12 bases of the junction left unmatched. CDR1 is LGHNA, CDR2 YSLEER, per germline. This CDR3 contains 18 residues.

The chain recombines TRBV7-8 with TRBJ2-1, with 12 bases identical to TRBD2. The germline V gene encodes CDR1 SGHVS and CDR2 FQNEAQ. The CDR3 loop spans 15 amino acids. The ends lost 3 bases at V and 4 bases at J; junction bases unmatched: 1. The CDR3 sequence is CASSFGLAGYNEQFF. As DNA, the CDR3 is TGTGCCAGCAGCTTCGGACTAGCGGGATACAATGAGCAGTTCTTC.

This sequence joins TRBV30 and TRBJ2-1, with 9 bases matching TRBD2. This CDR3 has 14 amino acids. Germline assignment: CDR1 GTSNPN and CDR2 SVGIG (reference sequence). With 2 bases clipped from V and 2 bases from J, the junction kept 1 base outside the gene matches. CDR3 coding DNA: TGTGCCTGGAGTAGCGGGAGGCCCTACAATGAGCAGTTCTTC. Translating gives CAWSSGRPYNEQFF.

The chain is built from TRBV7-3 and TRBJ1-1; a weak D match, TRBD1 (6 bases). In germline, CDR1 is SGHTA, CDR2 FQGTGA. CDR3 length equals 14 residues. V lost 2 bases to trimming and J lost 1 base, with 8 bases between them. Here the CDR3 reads CASSLGGPNTEAFF. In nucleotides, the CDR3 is TGTGCCAGCAGCTTAGGGGGCCCGAACACTGAAGCTTTCTTT.

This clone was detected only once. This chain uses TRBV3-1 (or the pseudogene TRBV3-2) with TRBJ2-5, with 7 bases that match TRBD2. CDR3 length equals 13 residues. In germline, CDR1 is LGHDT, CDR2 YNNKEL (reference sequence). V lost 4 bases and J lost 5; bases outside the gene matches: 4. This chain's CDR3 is CASSRRGGETQYF. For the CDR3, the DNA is TGTGCCAGCAGCCGAAGGGGAGGGGAGACCCAGTACTTC.

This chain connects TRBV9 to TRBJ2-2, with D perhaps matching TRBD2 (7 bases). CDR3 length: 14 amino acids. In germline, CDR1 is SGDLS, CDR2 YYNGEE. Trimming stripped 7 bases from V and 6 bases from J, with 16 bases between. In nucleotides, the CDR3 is TGTGCCAGCGGGGGGGCCGGACCGGCCGGGGAGCTGTTTTTT. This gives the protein CASGGAGPAGELFF. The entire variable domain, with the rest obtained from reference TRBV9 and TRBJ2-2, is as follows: DSGVTQTPKHLITATGQRVTLRCSPRSGDLSVYWYQQSLDQGLQFLIQYYNGEERAKGNILERFSAQQFPDLHSELNLSSLELGDSALYFCASGGAGPAGELFFGEGSRLTVL.

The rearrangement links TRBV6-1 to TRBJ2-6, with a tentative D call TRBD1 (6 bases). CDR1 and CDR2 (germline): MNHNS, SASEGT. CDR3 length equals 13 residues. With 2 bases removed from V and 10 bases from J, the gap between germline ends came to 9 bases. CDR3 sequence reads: CASSEQQGNVLTF. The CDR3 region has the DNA TGTGCCAGCAGTGAACAGCAGGGGAACGTCCTGACTTTC.

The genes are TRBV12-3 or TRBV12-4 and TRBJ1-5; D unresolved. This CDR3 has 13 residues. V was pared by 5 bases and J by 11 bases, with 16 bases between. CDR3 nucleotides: TGTGCCAGCAGTCCCTCCCAGGCCGGGGCCCAGCATTTT. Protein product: CASSPSQAGAQHF.

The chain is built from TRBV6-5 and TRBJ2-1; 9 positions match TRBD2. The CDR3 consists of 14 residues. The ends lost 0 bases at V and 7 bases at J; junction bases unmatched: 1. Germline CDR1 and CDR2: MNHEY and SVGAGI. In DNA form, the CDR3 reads TGTGCCAGCAGTTACTCGCTAGCGGGAAATGAGCAGTTCTTC. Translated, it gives CASSYSLAGNEQFF.

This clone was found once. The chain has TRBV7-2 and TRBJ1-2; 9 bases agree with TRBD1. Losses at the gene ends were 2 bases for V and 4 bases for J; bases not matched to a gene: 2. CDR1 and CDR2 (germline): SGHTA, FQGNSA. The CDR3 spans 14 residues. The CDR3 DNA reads TGTGCCAGCAGCTTAATGGGACAGGGCTATGGCTACACCTTC. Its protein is CASSLMGQGYGYTF. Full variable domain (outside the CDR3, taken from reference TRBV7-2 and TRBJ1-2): GAGVSQSPSNKVTEKGKDVELRCDPISGHTALYWYRQSLGQGLEFLIYFQGNSAPDKSGLPSDRFSAERTGGSVSTLTIQRTQQEDSAVYLCASSLMGQGYGYTFGSGTRLTVV.

This CDR3 reads CASSDSGSGYNEQFF. Here the CDR3 DNA reads TGTGCCAGCAGCGACAGCGGGAGTGGGTACAATGAGCAGTTCTTC. The chain couples TRBV11-3 to TRBJ2-1, with 8 bases that match TRBD2. The V and J ends lost 5 bases and 4 bases, in that order; junction bases with no gene match: 7. The length of the CDR3 is 15 residues. CDR1 is SGHNT, CDR2 YENEEA, per germline.

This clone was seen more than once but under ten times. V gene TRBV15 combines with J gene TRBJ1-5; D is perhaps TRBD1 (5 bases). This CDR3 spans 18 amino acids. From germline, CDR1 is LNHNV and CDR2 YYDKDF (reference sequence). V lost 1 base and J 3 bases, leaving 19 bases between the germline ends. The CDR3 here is CATSRAQGGAVSNQPQHF. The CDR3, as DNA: TGTGCCACCAGCAGAGCCCAAGGAGGGGCCGTCTCCAATCAGCCCCAGCATTTT.

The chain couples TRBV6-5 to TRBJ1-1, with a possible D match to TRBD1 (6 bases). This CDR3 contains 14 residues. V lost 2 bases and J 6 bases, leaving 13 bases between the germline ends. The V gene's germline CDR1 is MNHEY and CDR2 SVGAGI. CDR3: CASSYNPGGPEAFF. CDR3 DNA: TGTGCCAGCAGTTACAATCCCGGGGGGCCTGAAGCTTTCTTT.

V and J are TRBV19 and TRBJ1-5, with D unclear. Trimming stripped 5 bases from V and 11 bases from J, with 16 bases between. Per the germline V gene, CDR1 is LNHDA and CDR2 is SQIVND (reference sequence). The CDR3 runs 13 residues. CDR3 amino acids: CASSAVGWSSQHF. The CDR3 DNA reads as TGTGCCAGTAGTGCCGTCGGGTGGAGCTCCCAGCATTTT.

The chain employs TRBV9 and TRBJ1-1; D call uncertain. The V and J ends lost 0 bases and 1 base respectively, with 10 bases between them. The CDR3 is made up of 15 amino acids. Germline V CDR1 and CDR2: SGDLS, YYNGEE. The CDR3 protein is CASSVDRGGNTEAFF. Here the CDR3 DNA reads TGTGCCAGCAGCGTAGACCGGGGTGGGAACACTGAAGCTTTCTTT.

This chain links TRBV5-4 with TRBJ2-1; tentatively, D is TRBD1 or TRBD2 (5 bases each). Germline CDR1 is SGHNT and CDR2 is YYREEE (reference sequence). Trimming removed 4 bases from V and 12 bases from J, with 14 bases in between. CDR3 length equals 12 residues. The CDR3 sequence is CASSLGPRRQFF. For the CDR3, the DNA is TGTGCCAGCAGCCTGGGACCAAGGAGGCAGTTCTTC.

This chain's CDR3 is CASSTRLAGLGEQYF. The CDR3 bases are TGTGCCAGCAGCACCCGACTAGCGGGGTTAGGCGAGCAGTACTTC. The rearrangement uses TRBV5-6 and TRBJ2-7, with 11 nucleotides matching TRBD2. CDR3 size: 15 residues. Germline CDR1 reads SGHDT; CDR2 reads YYEEEE. With 4 bases clipped from V and 6 bases from J, the junction kept 9 bases outside the gene matches. The full variable domain, its missing parts supplied by reference TRBV5-6 and TRBJ2-7, is DAGVTQSPTHLIKTRGQQVTLRCSPKSGHDTVSWYQQALGQGPQFIFQYYEEEERQRGNFPDRFSGHQFPNYSSELNVNALLLGDSALYLCASSTRLAGLGEQYFGPGTRLTVT.

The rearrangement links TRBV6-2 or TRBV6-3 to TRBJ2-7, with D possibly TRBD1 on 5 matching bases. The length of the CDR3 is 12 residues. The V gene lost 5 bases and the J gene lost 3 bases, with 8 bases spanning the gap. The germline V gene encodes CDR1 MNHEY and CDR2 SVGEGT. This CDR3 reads CASSLQGYEQYV. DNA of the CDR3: TGTGCCAGCAGTCTTCAGGGCTACGAGCAGTACGTC.

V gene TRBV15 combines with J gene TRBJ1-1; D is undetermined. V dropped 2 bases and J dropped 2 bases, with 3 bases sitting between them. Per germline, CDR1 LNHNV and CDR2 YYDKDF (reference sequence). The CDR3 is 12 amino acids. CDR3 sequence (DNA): TGTGCCACCAGCAGACATAACACTGAAGCTTTCTTT. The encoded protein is CATSRHNTEAFF.

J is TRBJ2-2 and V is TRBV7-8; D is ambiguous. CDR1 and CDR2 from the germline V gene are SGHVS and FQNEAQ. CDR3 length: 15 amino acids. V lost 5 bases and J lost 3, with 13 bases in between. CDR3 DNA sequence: TGTGCCAGCAGCCCAACTCCCACCTACACCGGGGAGCTGTTTTTT. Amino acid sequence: CASSPTPTYTGELFF. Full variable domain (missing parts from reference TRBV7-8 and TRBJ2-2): GAGVSQSPRYKVAKRGQDVALRCDPISGHVSLFWYQQALGQGPEFLTYFQNEAQLDKSGLPSDRFFAERPEGSVSTLKIQRTQQEDSAVYLCASSPTPTYTGELFFGEGSRLTVL.

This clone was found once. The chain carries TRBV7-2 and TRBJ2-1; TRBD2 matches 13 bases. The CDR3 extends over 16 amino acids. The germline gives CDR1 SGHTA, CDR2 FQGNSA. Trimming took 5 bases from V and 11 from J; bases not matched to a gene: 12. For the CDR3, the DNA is TGTGCCAGCAGCCCAAACACTAGCGGGAGGGGCTCTAAGCAGTTCTTC. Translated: CASSPNTSGRGSKQFF.

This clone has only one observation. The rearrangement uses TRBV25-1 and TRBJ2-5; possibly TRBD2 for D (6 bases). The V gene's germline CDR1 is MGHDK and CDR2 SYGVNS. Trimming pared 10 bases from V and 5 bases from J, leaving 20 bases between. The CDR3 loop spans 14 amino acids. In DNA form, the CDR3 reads TGTGCCACCGGGGCGGGGCTCGAAAGGGAGACCCAGTACTTC. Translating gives CATGAGLERETQYF.

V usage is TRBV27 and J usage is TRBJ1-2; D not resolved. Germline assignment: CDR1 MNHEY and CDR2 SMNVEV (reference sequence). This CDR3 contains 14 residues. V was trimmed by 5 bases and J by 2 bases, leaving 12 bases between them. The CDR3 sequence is CASSTGSANYGYTF. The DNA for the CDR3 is TGTGCCAGCAGTACGGGATCGGCCAACTATGGCTACACCTTC.